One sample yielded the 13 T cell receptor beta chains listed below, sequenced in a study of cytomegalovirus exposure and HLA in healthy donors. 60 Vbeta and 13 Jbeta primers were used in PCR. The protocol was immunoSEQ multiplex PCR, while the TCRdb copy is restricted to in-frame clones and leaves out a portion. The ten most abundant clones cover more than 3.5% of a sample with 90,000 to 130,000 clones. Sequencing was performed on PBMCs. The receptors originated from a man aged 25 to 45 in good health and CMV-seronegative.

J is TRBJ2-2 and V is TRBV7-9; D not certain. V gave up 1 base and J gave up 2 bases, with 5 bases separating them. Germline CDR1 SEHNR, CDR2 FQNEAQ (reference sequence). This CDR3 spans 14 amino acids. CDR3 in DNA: TGTGCCAGCAGCTTAGACGGTAACACCGGGGAGCTGTTTTTT. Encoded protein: CASSLDGNTGELFF.

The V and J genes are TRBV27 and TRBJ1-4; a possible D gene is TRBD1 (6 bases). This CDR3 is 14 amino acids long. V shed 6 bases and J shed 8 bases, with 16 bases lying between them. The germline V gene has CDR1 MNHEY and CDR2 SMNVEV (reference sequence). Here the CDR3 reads CASSQQGLGEKLFF. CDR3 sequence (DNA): TGTGCCAGCAGCCAACAGGGTCTCGGGGAAAAACTGTTTTTT.

The CDR3 loop is CASSPKVGAGTTDTQYF. CDR3 in DNA: TGCGCCAGCAGCCCCAAAGTTGGAGCGGGGACCACAGATACGCAGTATTTT. V usage is TRBV5-1 and J usage is TRBJ2-3; 7 positions agree with TRBD2. Germline lookup yields CDR1 SGHRS and CDR2 YFSETQ. Unmatched junction bases numbered 13, after V lost 4 bases and J lost 2 bases. CDR3 length: 17 residues.

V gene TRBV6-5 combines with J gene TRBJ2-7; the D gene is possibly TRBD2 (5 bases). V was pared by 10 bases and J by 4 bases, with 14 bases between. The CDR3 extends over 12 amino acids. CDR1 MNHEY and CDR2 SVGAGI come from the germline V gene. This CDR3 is CAIGGGAYEQYF. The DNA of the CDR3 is TGTGCCATCGGCGGAGGAGCGTACGAGCAGTACTTC.

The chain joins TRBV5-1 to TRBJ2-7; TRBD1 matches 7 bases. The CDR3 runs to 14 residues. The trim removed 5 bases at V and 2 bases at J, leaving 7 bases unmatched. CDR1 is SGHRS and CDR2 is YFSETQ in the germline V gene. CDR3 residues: CASSAGTATYEQYF. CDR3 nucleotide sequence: TGCGCCAGCAGTGCCGGGACAGCGACCTACGAGCAGTACTTC.

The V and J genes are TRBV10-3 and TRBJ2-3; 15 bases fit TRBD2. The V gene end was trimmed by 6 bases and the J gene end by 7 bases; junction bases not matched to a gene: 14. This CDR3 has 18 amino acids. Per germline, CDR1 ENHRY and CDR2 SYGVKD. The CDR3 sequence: CAIREGLAGGPTRHTQYF. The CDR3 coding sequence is TGTGCCATCAGGGAGGGACTAGCGGGGGGACCAACCAGGCATACGCAGTATTTT.

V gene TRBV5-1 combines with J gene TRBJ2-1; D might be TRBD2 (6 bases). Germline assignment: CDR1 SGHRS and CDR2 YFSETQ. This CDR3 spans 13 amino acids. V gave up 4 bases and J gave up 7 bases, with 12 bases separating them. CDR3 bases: TGCGCCAGCAGCCCGGGGACTTCAAATGAGCAGTTCTTC. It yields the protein CASSPGTSNEQFF.

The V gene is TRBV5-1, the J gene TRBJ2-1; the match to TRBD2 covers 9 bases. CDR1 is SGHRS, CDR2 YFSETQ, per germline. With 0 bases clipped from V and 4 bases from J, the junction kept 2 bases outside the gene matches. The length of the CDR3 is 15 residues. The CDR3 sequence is CASSLVAGAYNEQFF. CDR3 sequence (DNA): TGCGCCAGCAGCTTGGTAGCGGGGGCTTACAATGAGCAGTTCTTC.

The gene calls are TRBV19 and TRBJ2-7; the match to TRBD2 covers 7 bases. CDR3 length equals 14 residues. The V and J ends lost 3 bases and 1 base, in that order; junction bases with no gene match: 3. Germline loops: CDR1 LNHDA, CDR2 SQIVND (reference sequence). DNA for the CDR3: TGTGCCAGTAGTATCGCGGGGGAGTCCTACGAGCAGTACTTC. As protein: CASSIAGESYEQYF.

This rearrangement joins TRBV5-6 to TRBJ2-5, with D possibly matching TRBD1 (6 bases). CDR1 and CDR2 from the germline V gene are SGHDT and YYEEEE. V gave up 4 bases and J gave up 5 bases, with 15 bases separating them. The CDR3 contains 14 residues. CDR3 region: CASSVTGTGETQYF. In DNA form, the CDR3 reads TGTGCCAGCAGCGTTACAGGGACCGGGGAGACCCAGTACTTC.

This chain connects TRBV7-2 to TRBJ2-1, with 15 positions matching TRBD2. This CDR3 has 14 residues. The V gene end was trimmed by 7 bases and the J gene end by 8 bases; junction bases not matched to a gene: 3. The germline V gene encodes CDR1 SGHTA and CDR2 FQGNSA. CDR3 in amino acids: CASTGTSGGYEQFF. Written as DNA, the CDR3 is TGTGCCAGCACCGGGACTAGCGGGGGGTATGAGCAGTTCTTC. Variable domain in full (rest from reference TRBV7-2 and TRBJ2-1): GAGVSQSPSNKVTEKGKDVELRCDPISGHTALYWYRQSLGQGLEFLIYFQGNSAPDKSGLPSDRFSAERTGGSVSTLTIQRTQQEDSAVYLCASTGTSGGYEQFFGPGTRLTVL.

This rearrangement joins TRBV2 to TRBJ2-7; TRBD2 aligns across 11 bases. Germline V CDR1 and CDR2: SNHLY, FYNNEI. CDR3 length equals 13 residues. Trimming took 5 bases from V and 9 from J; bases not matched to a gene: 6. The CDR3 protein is CASSLAGGPGQYF. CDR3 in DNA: TGTGCCAGCAGTCTAGCGGGGGGCCCTGGGCAGTACTTC.

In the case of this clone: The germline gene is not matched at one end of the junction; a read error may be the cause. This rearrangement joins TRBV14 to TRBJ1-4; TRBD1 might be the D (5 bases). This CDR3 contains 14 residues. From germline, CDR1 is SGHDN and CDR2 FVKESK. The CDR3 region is CTSSLRTIGEKLFF. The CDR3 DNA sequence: TGTACCAGCAGCCTTCGGACAATCGGGGAAAAACTGTTTTTT. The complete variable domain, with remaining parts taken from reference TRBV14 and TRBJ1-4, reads EAGVTQFPSHSVIEKGQTVTLRCDPISGHDNLYWYRRVMGKEIKFLLHFVKESKQDESGMPNNRFLAERTGGTYSTLKVQPAELEDSGVYFCTSSLRTIGEKLFFGSGTQLSVL.